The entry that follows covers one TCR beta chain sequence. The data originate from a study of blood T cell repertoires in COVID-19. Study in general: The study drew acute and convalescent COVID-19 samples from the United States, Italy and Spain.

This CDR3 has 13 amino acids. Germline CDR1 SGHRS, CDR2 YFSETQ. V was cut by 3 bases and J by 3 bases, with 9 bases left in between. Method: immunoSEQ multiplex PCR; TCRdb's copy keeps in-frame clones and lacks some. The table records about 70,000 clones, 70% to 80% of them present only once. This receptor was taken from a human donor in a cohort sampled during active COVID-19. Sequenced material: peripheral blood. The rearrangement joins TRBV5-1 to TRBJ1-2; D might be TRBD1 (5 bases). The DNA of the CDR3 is TGCGCCAGCAGCTATGACAGCTACTATGGCTACACCTTC. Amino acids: CASSYDSYYGYTF.